This section outlines one TCR beta chain sequence together with its context. Its antigen is undetermined. This sample is drawn from a study of cytomegalovirus exposure and HLA in healthy donors. The study, taken as a whole, reports: Prior analysis indicated that the majority of TCR beta V segments exhibited productivity approximately 87% or approximately 30% of the time.

PCR was performed using 60 Vbeta and 13 Jbeta primers. Libraries were prepared by immunoSEQ multiplex PCR; TCRdb keeps only in-frame clonotypes and omits some of them. The data show 140,000 or so clones, about two thirds seen once. CDR3 size: 13 residues. V was trimmed by 1 base and J by 4 bases, leaving 7 bases between them. From germline, CDR1 is SQVTM and CDR2 ANQGSEA. The V and J genes are TRBV29-1 and TRBJ2-2, with no clear D. Specimen: PBMCs. The TCR comes from a man aged 55-75 years in good health and CMV-seronegative. The CDR3 loop reads CSVEGEVTGELFF. The CDR3 DNA sequence: TGCAGCGTTGAAGGTGAGGTCACCGGGGAGCTGTTTTTT.